Listed here is a single T cell receptor (beta chain). Its antigen is still unknown. The V and J ends lost 4 bases and 5 bases respectively, with 12 bases between them. The length of the CDR3 is 13 residues. The germline V gene encodes CDR1 SGHNT and CDR2 YYREEE (reference sequence). The data belong to a study of long-term antiretroviral therapy in people with HIV. Running of the v3.0 immunoSEQ assay took place at survey level. Sequencing was performed with immunoSEQ multiplex PCR; in TCRdb, only in-frame clones are kept and a portion is missing. The sample yields about 20,000 clones, around four fifths seen once. Findings and limits, study-wide: Pre-ART clonal expansions dominated every time point's repertoire.

The source is a young man with HIV. This sample comprised unsorted PBMCs, obtained approximately 4 years after starting antiretroviral therapy. This chain uses TRBV5-4 with TRBJ2-5, with D possibly TRBD2 on 6 matching bases. DNA of the CDR3: TGTGCCAGCAGCCCTGACGGAGGGGAGACCCAGTACTTC. As protein: CASSPDGGETQYF.